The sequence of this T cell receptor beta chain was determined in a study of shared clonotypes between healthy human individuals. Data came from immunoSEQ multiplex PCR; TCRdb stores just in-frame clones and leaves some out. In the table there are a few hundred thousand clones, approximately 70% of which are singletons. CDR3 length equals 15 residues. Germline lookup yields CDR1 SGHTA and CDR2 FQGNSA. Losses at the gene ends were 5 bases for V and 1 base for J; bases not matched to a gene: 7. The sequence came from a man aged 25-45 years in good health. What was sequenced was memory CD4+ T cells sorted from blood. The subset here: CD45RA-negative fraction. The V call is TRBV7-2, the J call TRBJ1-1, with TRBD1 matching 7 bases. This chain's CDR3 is CASSPFRGANTEAFF. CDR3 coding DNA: TGTGCCAGCAGCCCATTCAGGGGGGCGAACACTGAAGCTTTCTTT.